This is a list of T cell receptor beta chains from one sample in a study of T cell clonotyping in hematopoietic cell transplantation. The protocol was immunoSEQ multiplex PCR, while the TCRdb copy is restricted to in-frame clones and leaves out a portion. Of around 12,000 clones listed, around 68% are singletons. Source: peripheral blood mononuclear cells, taken 180 days after allogeneic stem cell transplant. The receptor set was obtained from a male patient aged 55 to 70 who had an allogeneic stem cell transplant from an unrelated donor, so the T cells may come from the graft donor. Some clones in this sample may be carry-over from other donors' samples. Both conserved end residues are part of each CDR3. The order of the fields is V gene, clone size, J gene, CDR3 protein. Rows give clone size only sometimes, using once, few, many, or a class for an expanded clone.

TRBV27	few	TRBJ1-2	CASSSSIQAGYTF
TRBV7-2	few	TRBJ1-1	CASSYNQGDTEAFF
TRBV7-3	NA	TRBJ1-1	CASSLDRGGTEAFF
TRBV7-9	few	TRBJ2-7	CASSLAGGLDEQYF
TRBV5-6	NA	TRBJ2-1	CASSWSSGEQFF
TRBV18	NA	TRBJ2-7	CASSPSTASAIGEQYF
TRBV6-5	NA	TRBJ1-1	CASSSTGGIEAFF
TRBV30	NA	TRBJ1-1	CAWTGALNTEAFF
TRBV4-2	NA	TRBJ2-5	CASSQEQASGTQYF
TRBV6-1	NA	TRBJ1-3	CASSVLVQGTGNTIYF
TRBV5-6	NA	TRBJ2-7	CASSFLNINYEQYF
TRBV30	NA	NA	CAWSVGTVAYEQYF